A single sample is the source of the 16 T cell receptor beta chains below, sequenced in a study of T cell clones after liver transplantation. Only in-frame clones appear in the TCRdb table, and some are missing; sequencing was by immunoSEQ multiplex PCR. The repertoire holds some 61,000 clones, 70% to 75% seen once, with around 9.1% in the top ten. Here the sequenced sample was CD4+ T cells from blood, taken at the 22-month timepoint. The receptors derive from a human patient who received a liver transplant. Part of the T cells may come from the graft donor.

The V call is TRBV5-1, the J call TRBJ2-4, with D possibly TRBD2 on 6 matching bases. The CDR3 extends over 17 amino acids. Trimming took 0 bases from V and 0 from J, leaving 13 bases between them. CDR1 is SGHRS and CDR2 is YFSETQ in the germline V gene. The CDR3 spells CASSLVGGDLAKNIQYF. CDR3 in DNA: TGCGCCAGCAGCTTGGTCGGGGGTGATCTAGCCAAAAACATTCAGTACTTC.

The rearrangement joins TRBV9 to TRBJ2-3; unclear D gene. The CDR3 consists of 12 residues. V lost 4 bases to trimming and J lost 5 bases, with 8 bases between them. Per germline, CDR1 SGDLS and CDR2 YYNGEE. The CDR3 coding sequence is TGTGCCAGCAGCCCCCTCGGAGATACGCAGTATTTT. Its protein product is CASSPLGDTQYF.

The chain recombines TRBV2 with TRBJ2-7; 10 positions agree with TRBD2. The CDR3 has 12 amino acids. Germline assignment: CDR1 SNHLY and CDR2 FYNNEI. Trimming took 8 bases from V and 5 from J; bases not matched to a gene: 3. The CDR3 DNA reads TGTGCCAGCCTACTAGCGGGACACGAGCAGTACTTC. It translates to CASLLAGHEQYF.

The chain combines TRBV19 with TRBJ1-2; D might be TRBD1 (6 bases). The CDR3 contains 13 residues. Trimming cost V 5 bases and J 4 bases, with 11 bases left between them. Germline V CDR1 and CDR2: LNHDA, SQIVND (reference sequence). CDR3 sequence (DNA): TGTGCCAGTAGTTTACAGGGTCCCTATGGCTACACCTTC. Amino acid sequence: CASSLQGPYGYTF.

There are a few counts of this clone. The chain carries TRBV23-1 and TRBJ2-7, with 9 bases aligning to TRBD1. TRBV23-1 is marked as an open reading frame, function uncertain. J gave up 4 bases and V 4 bases, and 11 bases lay outside the gene matches. The CDR3 loop spans 16 amino acids. DNA of the CDR3: TGCGCCAGCAGTCCCTCAGGTGGGACAGGGTCATACGAGCAGTACTTC. Residues: CASSPSGGTGSYEQYF.

Only a few counts were recorded for this clone. This rearrangement joins TRBV7-9 to TRBJ2-7; possibly TRBD2 for D (6 bases). Germline V lookup: CDR1 SEHNR, CDR2 FQNEAQ (reference sequence). V dropped 8 bases and J dropped 2 bases, with 22 bases sitting between them. This CDR3 is 16 amino acids long. The DNA for the CDR3 is TGTGCCAGCTCCCAACCACGAGGGACTCGAACCTACGAGCAGTACTTC. It translates to CASSQPRGTRTYEQYF.

This chain links TRBV30 with TRBJ1-5; D perhaps matches TRBD1 (5 bases). In germline, CDR1 is GTSNPN, CDR2 SVGIG (reference sequence). The V end lost 7 bases, the J end lost 7 bases, and 20 bases lay between the germline ends. The CDR3 has 14 residues. This CDR3 reads CALELAGSGQPQHF. Here the CDR3 DNA reads TGTGCCTTGGAGTTGGCGGGATCAGGGCAGCCCCAGCATTTT.

Notes on this clone: Other DNA sequences of this sample code for an identical CDR3. The chain recombines TRBV5-1 with TRBJ2-3; no definite D call. CDR1 is SGHRS, CDR2 YFSETQ, per germline. The CDR3 has 11 residues. The germline V and J ends were trimmed by 4 bases and 5 bases, with 5 bases remaining between them. DNA of the CDR3: TGCGCCAGCAGCCTGGAAGATACGCAGTATTTT. Translating it yields CASSLEDTQYF.

A single count supports this clone. V gene TRBV11-3 combines with J gene TRBJ1-1; D not resolved. Trimming removed 1 base at V and 5 bases at J, with 8 bases between. The CDR3 sequence is 13 residues long. Germline V gives CDR1 SGHNT, CDR2 YENEEA. The CDR3 coding sequence is TGTGCCAGCAGCTTAGCCCGAAAGACTGAAGCTTTCTTT. Protein product: CASSLARKTEAFF.

CDR3 bases: TGTGCCAGCAGTGATCTTTCGGGAGGGGATAGGAATGAGCAGTTCTTC. Translating gives CASSDLSGGDRNEQFF. The chain is built from TRBV6-4 and TRBJ2-1; 8 nucleotides match TRBD2. The CDR3 consists of 16 residues. CDR1 is MRHNA, CDR2 SNTAGT, per germline. The V gene end was trimmed by 3 bases and the J gene end by 7 bases; junction bases not matched to a gene: 11.

Only a few counts were recorded for this clone. The chain couples TRBV18 to TRBJ1-4; TRBD1 matches at 7 bases. V was clipped by 3 bases and J by 3 bases; unmatched bases: 7. The CDR3 has 16 amino acids. The germline CDR1 and CDR2 sequences are KGHSH and LQKENI. This chain's CDR3 is CASSPSTGAANEKLFF. Written as DNA, the CDR3 is TGTGCCAGCTCACCTTCCACAGGGGCGGCTAATGAAAAACTGTTTTTT.

This clone has just a few counts. The CDR3 loop reads CASRQGRGTDTQYF. CDR3 sequence (DNA): TGTGCCAGCAGGCAGGGGCGTGGCACAGATACGCAGTATTTT. V and J are TRBV2 and TRBJ2-3; maybe TRBD1 (6 bases). CDR1 and CDR2 from the germline V gene are SNHLY and FYNNEI. The CDR3 has 14 amino acids. Trimming removed 6 bases at V and 1 base at J, with 11 bases between.

V gene TRBV5-1 combines with J gene TRBJ2-7, with TRBD1 identical over 7 bases. V was clipped by 2 bases and J by 2 bases; unmatched bases: 4. From germline, CDR1 is SGHRS and CDR2 YFSETQ. The CDR3 is 14 residues long. DNA for the CDR3: TGCGCCAGCAGCTTAACAGGGGATCCCTACGAGCAGTACTTC. This sequence encodes CASSLTGDPYEQYF.

The rearrangement links TRBV7-2 to TRBJ1-6, with 11 bases fitting TRBD1. The junction had 5 bases not matched to a gene; V was cut back by 5 bases and J by 5 bases. The CDR3 spans 16 residues. Germline CDR1 is SGHTA and CDR2 is FQGNSA. The CDR3 region is CASSLRGQGDNSPLHF. The CDR3 region has the DNA TGTGCCAGCAGCCTGAGGGGACAGGGGGATAATTCACCCCTCCACTTT.

The chain uses TRBV5-4 and TRBJ2-3; 7 positions match TRBD1. Germline assignment: CDR1 SGHNT and CDR2 YYREEE (reference sequence). V dropped 4 bases and J dropped 5; count of bases not matched to a gene: 4. CDR3 length: 13 amino acids. In DNA, the CDR3 is TGTGCCAGCAGCCCATCAGGGGGAGATACGCAGTATTTT. It translates to CASSPSGGDTQYF. Looking up the rest from reference TRBV5-4 and TRBJ2-3 gives the full variable domain: ETGVTQSPTHLIKTRGQQVTLRCSSQSGHNTVSWYQQALGQGPQFIFQYYREEENGRGNFPPRFSGLQFPNYSSELNVNALELDDSALYLCASSPSGGDTQYFGPGTRLTVL.

J is TRBJ2-3 and V is TRBV7-2, with 7 bases aligning to TRBD1. Germline V CDR1 and CDR2: SGHTA, FQGNSA. CDR3 length: 16 residues. J gave up 10 bases and V 2 bases, and 15 bases lay outside the gene matches. The CDR3 DNA follows: TGTGCCAGCAGCTTATTATCGGGACAGACCCTCCTGCCGCAGTATTTT. This encodes CASSLLSGQTLLPQYF.